Following are 13 T cell receptor beta chains from one sample sequenced in a study of cytomegalovirus exposure and HLA in healthy donors. PCR primers comprised 60 Vbeta and 13 Jbeta primers. Data came from immunoSEQ multiplex PCR; TCRdb stores just in-frame clones and leaves some out. The sample has approximately 100,000 clones; 60% to 85% are singletons. Sequenced material: PBMCs. The source is a male donor in good health and CMV-seropositive.

The rearrangement uses TRBV4-1 and TRBJ2-6, with 8 bases identical to TRBD1. This CDR3 is built from 17 residues. Germline V gene lookup returns CDR1 MGHRA and CDR2 YSYEKL. J was trimmed by 0 bases and V by 1 base; bases with no gene match: 2. The DNA for the CDR3 is TGCGCCAGCAGCCAAGGTGGACAGGGCTCTGGGGCCAACGTCCTGACTTTC. Translation gives CASSQGGQGSGANVLTF.

The V and J genes are TRBV19 and TRBJ2-7, with 9 nucleotides matching TRBD1. The CDR3 loop spans 17 amino acids. The germline CDR1 and CDR2 sequences are LNHDA and SQIVND (reference sequence). The V gene end was trimmed by 5 bases and the J gene end by 0 bases; junction bases not matched to a gene: 11. The CDR3: CASSPIPGQGNSYEQYF. The CDR3 coding sequence is TGTGCCAGTAGTCCAATCCCGGGACAGGGAAACTCCTACGAGCAGTACTTC.

V usage is TRBV28 and J usage is TRBJ2-3; D perhaps matches TRBD1 (6 bases). Germline CDR1 is MDHEN and CDR2 is SYDVKM. The CDR3 totals 15 residues. V lost 6 bases, J lost 4 bases, and 17 bases lay in between. In DNA, the CDR3 is TGTGCCAGCAGCGGGACACCTCGGGCCGCAGATACGCAGTATTTT. Its translation is CASSGTPRAADTQYF.

V gene TRBV4-2 combines with J gene TRBJ2-2; 8 bases map to TRBD2. The CDR3 runs to 16 residues. Unmatched junction bases numbered 4, after V lost 1 base and J lost 3 bases. Germline loops: CDR1 LGHNA, CDR2 YNFKEQ. The CDR3 reads CASSQGRGLDTGELFF. CDR3 nucleotides: TGTGCCAGCAGCCAAGGTCGGGGACTAGACACCGGGGAGCTGTTTTTT.

The genes are TRBV28 and TRBJ1-5; D might be TRBD1 (5 bases). Between the trimmed V and J ends, which lost 7 bases and 5 bases, there was a span of 21 bases. CDR1 and CDR2 (germline): MDHEN, SYDVKM. The CDR3 spans 16 residues. CDR3 bases: TGTGCCAGCATCAACCCCGGGGGATTCTGGGATCAGCCCCAGCATTTT. Amino acid sequence: CASINPGGFWDQPQHF.

This sequence joins TRBV5-4 and TRBJ1-6; TRBD1 matches at 9 bases. Trimming took 0 bases from V and 2 from J; bases not matched to a gene: 6. CDR3 size: 18 residues. Germline loops: CDR1 SGHNT, CDR2 YYREEE (reference sequence). The CDR3 DNA sequence: TGTGCCAGCAGCTTGGGGACGGGACAGGGCACCTATAATTCACCCCTCCACTTT. Translated, it gives CASSLGTGQGTYNSPLHF.

This clone was observed a few times. This chain links TRBV6-5 with TRBJ1-1, with D possibly TRBD1 on 6 matching bases. There are 13 residues in the CDR3. V was cut by 8 bases and J by 8 bases, with 18 bases left in between. Germline CDR1 MNHEY, CDR2 SVGAGI. CDR3 DNA: TGTGCCAGCTCAATTAACAGGGCTGGAGAAGCTTTCTTT. It encodes CASSINRAGEAFF.

The chain has TRBV6-5 and TRBJ2-1, with 8 bases that match TRBD1. V shed 6 bases, J shed 2 bases, and the junction held 6 bases outside the gene matches. CDR3 size: 15 residues. CDR1 is MNHEY, CDR2 SVGAGI, per germline. The CDR3 DNA reads as TGTGCCAGCAGGGACGACAGGGGTGCCTACAATGAGCAGTTCTTC. It encodes CASRDDRGAYNEQFF.

The CDR3 here is CASNPRSKGNQPQHF. The DNA of the CDR3 is TGTGCCAGCAACCCGCGCTCCAAAGGCAATCAGCCCCAGCATTTT. V gene TRBV6-6 combines with J gene TRBJ1-5; D is ambiguous. Trimming took off 7 bases at V and 2 bases at J, with 15 bases between the two ends. CDR3 length: 15 residues. Germline V gives CDR1 MNHNY, CDR2 SVGAGI (reference sequence).

The table lists this clone with a count of one. The rearrangement uses TRBV25-1 and TRBJ2-7; D is unclear. This CDR3 contains 13 residues. V was shortened by 1 base and J by 3 bases, with 7 bases between the two germline ends. Germline-derived CDR1 and CDR2 are MGHDK and SYGVNS. CDR3 nucleotide sequence: TGTGCCAGCAGTGAATCGAGCTACTACGAGCAGTACTTC. Protein sequence: CASSESSYYEQYF.

The chain employs TRBV14 and TRBJ2-1; 8 positions match TRBD1. The germline V gene encodes CDR1 SGHDN and CDR2 FVKESK. Trimming cost V 4 bases and J 7 bases; bases outside gene matches: 9. CDR3 length: 15 amino acids. The CDR3 sequence: CASSPWTGPRNEQFF. The CDR3 region has the DNA TGTGCCAGCAGCCCCTGGACAGGGCCACGGAATGAGCAGTTCTTC.

In DNA, the CDR3 is TGCGCCAGCAGCCCGGACAGGACCAACCCAACCGGGGAGCTGTTTTTT. Residues: CASSPDRTNPTGELFF. V and J are TRBV5-1 and TRBJ2-2; 7 nucleotides agree with TRBD1. The junction had 11 bases not matched to a gene; V was cut back by 4 bases and J by 5 bases. This CDR3 spans 16 amino acids. Germline CDR1 and CDR2: SGHRS and YFSETQ.

V gene TRBV6-5 combines with J gene TRBJ2-5, with D perhaps TRBD2 (7 bases). CDR3 length equals 16 residues. V dropped 0 bases and J dropped 3 bases, with 14 bases sitting between them. Germline assignment: CDR1 MNHEY and CDR2 SVGAGI. The CDR3 loop is CASSYSLGGGKETQYF. The DNA for the CDR3 is TGTGCCAGCAGTTACTCTCTAGGGGGGGGGAAAGAGACCCAGTACTTC.